The clone carrying this T cell receptor (beta chain) was seen many times. Its antigen is unknown. The iRepertoire nested amplicon-rescue multiplex PCR amplified TCR alpha and beta CDR3s from RNA. Input was 100-400 ng of tissue mRNA or PBMC total RNA. A single record per CDR3 protein comes from TCRdb applying MiXCR to the multiplex PCR reads. The sample yields about 190,000 distinct CDR3 sequences, over 30% seen once. Germline V gene lookup returns CDR1 MNHNS and CDR2 SASEGT. This CDR3 has 13 residues. Unmatched junction bases numbered 4, after V lost 6 bases and J lost 5 bases. This record belongs to a study of glioma-infiltrating T cells. Findings of the study overall: Only very few CDR3 sequences appeared in both tissue and blood. Tissue-blood divergence was below expectation in non-neoplastic patients, above in gliomas.

The chain is built from TRBV6-1 and TRBJ2-5, with TRBD2 matching 9 bases. Sequencing was performed on glioma tissue, nonneoplastic brain tissue, or PBMCs (not recorded which). The receptor's source is a human donor with low-grade glioma or glioblastoma, undergoing nonglioma brain surgery, or in good health (not recorded which). The CDR3 here is CASRGSGSETQYF. As DNA, the CDR3 is TGTGCCAGCAGAGGTAGCGGGAGTGAGACCCAGTACTTC.